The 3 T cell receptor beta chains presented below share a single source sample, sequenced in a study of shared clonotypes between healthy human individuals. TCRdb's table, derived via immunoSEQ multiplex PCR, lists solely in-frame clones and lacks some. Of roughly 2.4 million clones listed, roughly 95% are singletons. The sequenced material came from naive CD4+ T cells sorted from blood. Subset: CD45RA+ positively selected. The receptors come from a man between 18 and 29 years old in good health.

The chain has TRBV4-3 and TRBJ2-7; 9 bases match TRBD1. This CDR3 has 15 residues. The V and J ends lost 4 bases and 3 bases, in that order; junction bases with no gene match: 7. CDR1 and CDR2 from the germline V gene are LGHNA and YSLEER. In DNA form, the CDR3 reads TGCGCCAGCAGCCGAACCGGGGACAGGGTCTACGAGCAGTACTTC. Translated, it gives CASSRTGDRVYEQYF.

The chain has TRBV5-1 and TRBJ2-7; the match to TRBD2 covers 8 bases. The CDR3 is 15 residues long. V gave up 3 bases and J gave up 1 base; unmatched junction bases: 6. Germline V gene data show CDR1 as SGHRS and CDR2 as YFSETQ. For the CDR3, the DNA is TGCGCCAGCAGCTACTTCCGGGGGGGTTCCTACGAGCAGTACTTC. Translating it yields CASSYFRGGSYEQYF.

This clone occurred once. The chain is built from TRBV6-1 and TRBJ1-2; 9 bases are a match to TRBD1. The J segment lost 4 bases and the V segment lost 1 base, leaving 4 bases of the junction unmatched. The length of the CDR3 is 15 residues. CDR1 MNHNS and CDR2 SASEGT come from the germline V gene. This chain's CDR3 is CASSEDRGLGYGYTF. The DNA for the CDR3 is TGTGCCAGCAGTGAAGACAGGGGGCTTGGCTATGGCTACACCTTC.